This T cell receptor (beta chain) was obtained from a study of chemoradiotherapy in HPV16-positive cancers. General observations from the study: Better recurrence-free survival went with HPV-responsive T-cell expansion in HPV16-positive patients. Only a couple of HPV16-positive patients supplied the functional HPV-specificity definition.

TCRdb's table, derived via immunoSEQ multiplex PCR, lists solely in-frame clones and lacks some. The data contain under 6,500 clones, 86% of them seen just once; the ten biggest clones take up about 2%. Repertoires were sampled repeatedly during chemoradiotherapy. Of note for this clone: Its antigen is as yet unknown.

The sequence was collected from a human donor with HPV-associated anogenital cancer. Sequencing used tumor tissue, obtained from a patient who underwent chemoradiotherapy.

CDR3 loop: CASHSPRGYTF. CDR3 in DNA: TGTGCCAGCCACTCTCCTAGGGGCTACACCTTC. This chain joins TRBV28 and TRBJ1-2; D unclear. The germline V gene encodes CDR1 MDHEN and CDR2 SYDVKM. The CDR3 has 11 amino acids. The V end lost 8 bases, the J end lost 8 bases, and 12 bases lay between the germline ends.